This TCR beta chain was captured in a study of blood T cell repertoires in COVID-19. Study-wide background: COVID-19 samples from acute and convalescent phases originated in the United States, Italy and Spain. In each case, the material was cDNA or gDNA derived from T cells, B-cell-depleted T cells, or PBMCs.

Per the original methods: For nucleated cells, counts were estimated from reference gene primer amplification. Clones were read by immunoSEQ multiplex PCR, and TCRdb kept only the in-frame ones, dropping some. The V and J calls and clone size come from that table; D and trimming were worked out from the DNA. Of about 260,000 clones detected, around 90% appear once; the ten largest clones hold 0.7%. CDR1 is SGHTA, CDR2 FQGNSA, per germline. There are 14 residues in the CDR3. The ends were cut back, 5 bases at V and 4 bases at J, with 14 bases in the middle. Sequencing was carried out using peripheral blood. The gene calls are TRBV7-2 and TRBJ2-5; D perhaps matches TRBD1 (6 bases). The clonotype was recovered from a human donor in a cohort sampled during active COVID-19. The chain's CDR3 is CASSRDRRAETQYF. CDR3 nucleotides: TGTGCCAGCAGCCGCGACAGGCGGGCAGAGACCCAGTACTTC.